The source of this T cell receptor beta chain is a study of blood T cells in healthy people across ages (dated by TCRdb to 2015 to 2017). Regarding the complete study: Template switching captured roughly one uniquely barcoded TCR beta cDNA molecule per two T cells in model experiments. Age-related changes in TCR beta repertoire diversity were measured in the study by deep sequencing normalized with unique cDNA molecular identifiers. The donors were divided into four age groups: young (average roughly 15 years), middle-aged (about 40), aged (about 60) and long-lived (roughly 86). Donors of different ages were randomly distributed across sequencing lanes to avoid experimental bias. For two donors (one aged 18 to 29 and one aged 80 or older), the study analyzed two additional independent replicas of 1 million unique cDNA reads from the same blood draw.

This clonotype was recorded many times. No antigen is known for it. Nothing much larger sits one base from this clone, and base qualities are not available. General study outcomes and caveats: There was a strong correlation between observed TCR beta diversity and the percentage of naive T cells measured by flow cytometry. The long-lived group showed more naive CD4+ T cells, fewer expanded clones and increased TCR diversity than the aged group, suggesting age selection. Since profiling was done on bulk unsorted PBMCs, naive and antigen-experienced compartments could not be conclusively compared. Estimates of total diversity based on one million sequenced T cells were regarded as lower bounds and as underestimates. As age increased, observed TCR beta diversity per million T cells dropped in a roughly linear way, and a significant reduction was already evident by age 40. Donor CMV infection status was unknown, potentially confounding age-related changes in expanded clonotypes.

V is clipped by 5 bases and J by 5 bases, and the sequence between their germline boundaries is 12 bases long. The CDR3, from cysteine to phenylalanine, totals 13 residues. Of the read, only the CDR3 DNA is kept; its 39 bases are in frame from base 1. The germline V gene provides CDR1 SGHTA and CDR2 FQGNSA. The library was prepared using 5' RACE. A second PCR of about 6 to 11 cycles was run with a J-beta primer mix and a sample-barcoded 5' primer. A unique molecular identifier was introduced onto each TCR beta cDNA molecule by a template-switch 5' adaptor carrying 12 random nucleotides. At least 3 million CDR3-containing paired-end reads were obtained from each sample. First-strand cDNA was synthesized from all RNA with the Mint cDNA synthesis kit, primed by a TRBC-specific oligonucleotide. After uracil-DNA glycosylase treatment, a first 18-cycle PCR used universal primers M1SS and BC2_uni_R on all cDNA. From the authors' description of their analysis: Normalization of each sample was performed by random selection of 1 million high-quality reads, each carrying a distinct molecular identifier. Reads sharing molecular identifiers were discarded rather than binned into consensus sequences. MiTCR, set to a Q25 quality threshold and the strictest error-elimination algorithm, was used for CDR3 identification, clonotype clustering and error correction. A nonparametric unseen species model using Euler transformation provided a lower-bound estimate of total TCR beta diversity. The public reads were run again by TCRdb, first through fastp at Q25 and then through MiXCR, and only productive beta chains were kept. CDR3 protein sequences are deduplicated, and each keeps its most common genes and DNA. TCRdb's processing, not the authors' own work, is the source of the V and J calls. The sample profile shows some 1.8 million distinct CDR3 sequences; approximately 40% of them were found once. Of the sample, 23% is held by the ten largest clones.

The approximately 39 donors, aged 6 to 90 years, were systemically healthy Caucasian individuals from Russia. Around 9.9 milliliters of peripheral blood were collected from each donor into EDTA-treated Vacutainer tubes. Ficoll-Paque density-gradient centrifugation was used to isolate PBMCs, with at least 7 million per sample. Total RNA was extracted from PBMCs with Trizol reagent, with at least 5.5 micrograms obtained per sample. For every donor, flow cytometry on a PBMC aliquot measured the percentage of naive CD45RAhigh/CD27high T cells. The rearrangement combines TRBV7-2 with TRBJ1-2; TRBD1 could be the D gene, as 5 bases match. The sequencing sample was made of blood. The sequence was obtained from a human donor in good health. The CDR3 corresponds to CASSRDRLYGYTF. The nucleotides are TGTGCCAGCAGCCGGGACCGCTTGTATGGCTACACCTTC.